This TCR beta chain was identified in a study of beta chain features in type 1 diabetes. This CDR3 has 13 amino acids. Trimming cost V 0 bases and J 8 bases, with 10 bases left between them. Germline V lookup: CDR1 LNHNV, CDR2 YYDKDF (reference sequence). The study's findings and limits: All four CD4+ subsets of Type 1 diabetes patients contained TCRB CDR3s that were moderately but significantly shorter. Researchers cautioned that cDNA sequencing could over-represent cells with high TCR expression.

This clone was seen only a few times. Its antigen is still unknown. The same CDR3 also results from other DNA sequences found in this sample. The study reverse transcribed the entire isolated RNA, so it sequenced expressed TCRB transcripts. This table comes from immunoSEQ multiplex PCR, and its TCRdb copy is limited to in-frame clones, with some not included. Altogether around 290,000 clones are present, 8% being singletons, with the ten largest covering approximately 1%. The chain combines TRBV15 with TRBJ1-2; D is undetermined. Sequenced material: central memory CD4+ T cells from blood. This TCR was sampled from a woman aged 18-29 years in good health. DNA for the CDR3: TGTGCCACCAGCAGAGATAAGGGAGGGGGCTACACCTTC. It specifies CATSRDKGGGYTF.